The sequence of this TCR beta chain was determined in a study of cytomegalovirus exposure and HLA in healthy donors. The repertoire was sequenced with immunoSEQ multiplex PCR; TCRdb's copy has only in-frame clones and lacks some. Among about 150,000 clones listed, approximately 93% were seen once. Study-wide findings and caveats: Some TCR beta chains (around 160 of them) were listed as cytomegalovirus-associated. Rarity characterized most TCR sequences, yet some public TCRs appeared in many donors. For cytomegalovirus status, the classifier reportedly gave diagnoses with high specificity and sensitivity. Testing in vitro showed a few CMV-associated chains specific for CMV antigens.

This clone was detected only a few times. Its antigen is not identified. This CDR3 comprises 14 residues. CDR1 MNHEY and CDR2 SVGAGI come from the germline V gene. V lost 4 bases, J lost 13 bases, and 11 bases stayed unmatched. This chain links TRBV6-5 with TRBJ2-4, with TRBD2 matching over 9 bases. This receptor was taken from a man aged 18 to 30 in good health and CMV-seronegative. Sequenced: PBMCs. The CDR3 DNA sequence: TGTGCCAGCAGTTCCGACCTTAGCGGGAGCCTCCAGTACTTC. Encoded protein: CASSSDLSGSLQYF.